These 6 T cell receptor beta chains came from one sample sequenced in a study of blood T cell repertoires in COVID-19. Some clones are missing from TCRdb's copy, which holds only in-frame ones; the method was immunoSEQ multiplex PCR. The sample holds approximately 350,000 clones; about 86% are singletons and the top ten take almost 3%. Sequenced material: peripheral blood. Receptors were obtained from a man aged 25 to 40 with active or convalescent COVID-19.

The chain links TRBV19 to TRBJ1-2; tentatively, D is TRBD1 (6 bases). V lost 7 bases and J lost 2, with 8 bases in between. Per germline, CDR1 LNHDA and CDR2 SQIVND (reference sequence). The CDR3 is made up of 12 amino acids. For the CDR3, the DNA is TGTGCCAGTACCGGACAGAACTATGGCTACACCTTC. This sequence encodes CASTGQNYGYTF.

The chain carries TRBV28 and TRBJ1-4, with D tentatively TRBD1 (5 bases). Germline V CDR1 and CDR2: MDHEN, SYDVKM. The CDR3 consists of 16 residues. Trimming cost V 8 bases and J 0 bases, with 16 bases left between them. The CDR3 is CASGTGGVPTNEKLFF. CDR3 DNA: TGTGCCAGCGGGACGGGGGGGGTTCCAACTAATGAAAAACTGTTTTTT.

This chain connects TRBV11-2 to TRBJ1-6, with 12 bases aligning to TRBD1. The V gene's germline CDR1 is SGHAT and CDR2 FQNNGV. The V and J ends lost 8 bases and 10 bases, in that order; junction bases with no gene match: 6. CDR3 length: 14 residues. The CDR3 bases are TGTGCCAGCGGACAGGGGACAGGGGGCTCACCCCTCCACTTT. As protein: CASGQGTGGSPLHF.

This chain joins TRBV6-6 and TRBJ2-7, with 7 bases that match TRBD2. The germline CDR1 and CDR2 sequences are MNHNY and SVGAGI (reference sequence). The CDR3 totals 15 residues. The V segment lost 6 bases and the J segment 2 bases; nucleotides outside the gene matches: 10. CDR3 protein: CASRGMSGTTYEQYF. In DNA, the CDR3 is TGTGCCAGCAGGGGGATGTCGGGGACTACCTACGAGCAGTACTTC.

The chain recombines TRBV28 with TRBJ1-6, with D hard to call. This CDR3 spans 12 amino acids. Trimming cost V 1 base and J 10 bases, with 5 bases left between them. Germline lookup yields CDR1 MDHEN and CDR2 SYDVKM. This chain's CDR3 is CASSLSQSPLHF. The CDR3 DNA reads as TGTGCCAGCAGTTTATCCCAGTCACCCCTCCACTTT.

The rearrangement links TRBV11-2 to TRBJ1-1, with TRBD1 matching 9 bases. The germline V gene encodes CDR1 SGHAT and CDR2 FQNNGV. CDR3 length: 13 amino acids. V lost 5 bases and J lost 12; bases outside the gene matches: 10. The CDR3 sequence: CASSIPGQGPTFF. CDR3 nucleotides: TGTGCCAGCAGCATACCGGGACAGGGTCCGACTTTCTTT.